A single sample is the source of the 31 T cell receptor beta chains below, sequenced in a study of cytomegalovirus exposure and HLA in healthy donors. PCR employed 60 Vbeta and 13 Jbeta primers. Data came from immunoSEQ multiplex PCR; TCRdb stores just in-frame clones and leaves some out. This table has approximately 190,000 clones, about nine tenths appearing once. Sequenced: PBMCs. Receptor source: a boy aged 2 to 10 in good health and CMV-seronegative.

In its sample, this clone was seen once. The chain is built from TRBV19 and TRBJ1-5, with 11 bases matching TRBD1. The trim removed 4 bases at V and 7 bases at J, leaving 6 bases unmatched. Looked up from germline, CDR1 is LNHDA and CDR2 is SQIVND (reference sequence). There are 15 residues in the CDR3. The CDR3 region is CASSKDRGLGQPQHF. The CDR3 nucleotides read TGTGCCAGTAGTAAGGACAGGGGGCTGGGACAGCCCCAGCATTTT.

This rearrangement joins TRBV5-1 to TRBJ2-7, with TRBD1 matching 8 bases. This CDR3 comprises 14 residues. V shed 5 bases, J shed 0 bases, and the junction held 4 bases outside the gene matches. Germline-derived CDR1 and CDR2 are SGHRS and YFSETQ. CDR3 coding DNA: TGCGCCAGCAGACTTGACAGGGGCTCCTACGAGCAGTACTTC. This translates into CASRLDRGSYEQYF. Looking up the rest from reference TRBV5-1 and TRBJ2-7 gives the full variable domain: KAGVTQTPRYLIKTRGQQVTLSCSPISGHRSVSWYQQTPGQGLQFLFEYFSETQRNKGNFPGRFSGRQFSNSRSEMNVSTLELGDSALYLCASRLDRGSYEQYFGPGTRLTVT.

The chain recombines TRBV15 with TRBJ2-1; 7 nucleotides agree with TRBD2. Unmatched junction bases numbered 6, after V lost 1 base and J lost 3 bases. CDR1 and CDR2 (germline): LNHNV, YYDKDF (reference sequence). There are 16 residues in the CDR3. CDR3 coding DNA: TGTGCCACCAGCAGAGTAGGGAGGGCTAACTACAATGAGCAGTTCTTC. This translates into CATSRVGRANYNEQFF.

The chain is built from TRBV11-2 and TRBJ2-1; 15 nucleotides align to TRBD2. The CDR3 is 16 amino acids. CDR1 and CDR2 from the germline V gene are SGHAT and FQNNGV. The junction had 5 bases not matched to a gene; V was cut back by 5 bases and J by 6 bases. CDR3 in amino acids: CASSPGLAGGINEQFF. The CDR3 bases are TGTGCCAGCAGCCCCGGACTAGCGGGGGGGATCAATGAGCAGTTCTTC.

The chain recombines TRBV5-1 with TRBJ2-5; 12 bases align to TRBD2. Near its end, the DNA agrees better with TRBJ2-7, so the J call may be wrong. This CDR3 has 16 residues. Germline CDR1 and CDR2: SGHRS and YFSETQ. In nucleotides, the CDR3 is TGCGCCAGCAGCTTGGCGACTAGCGGGAGCTCCTACGAGCAGTACTTC. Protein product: CASSLATSGSSYEQYF.

The CDR3 coding sequence is TGTGCCAGCAGCGCCGACAGTTCCTACGAGCAGTACTTC. Amino acid sequence: CASSADSSYEQYF. This chain connects TRBV9 to TRBJ2-7, with D perhaps matching TRBD1 (5 bases). The V gene's germline CDR1 is SGDLS and CDR2 YYNGEE. This CDR3 has 13 residues. Trimming removed 3 bases at V and 1 base at J, with 8 bases between.

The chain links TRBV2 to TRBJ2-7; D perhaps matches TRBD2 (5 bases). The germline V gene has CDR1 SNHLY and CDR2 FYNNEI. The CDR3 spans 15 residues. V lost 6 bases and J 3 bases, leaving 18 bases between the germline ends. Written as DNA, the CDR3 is TGTGCCAGCAGCCTACTAGTTGGAGAAGACTACGAGCAGTACTTC. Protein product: CASSLLVGEDYEQYF.

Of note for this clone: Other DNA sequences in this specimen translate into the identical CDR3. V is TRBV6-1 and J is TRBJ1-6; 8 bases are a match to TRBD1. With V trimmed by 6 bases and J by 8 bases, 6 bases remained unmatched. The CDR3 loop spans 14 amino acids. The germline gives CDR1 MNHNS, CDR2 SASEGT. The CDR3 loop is CASRPTGVDSPLHF. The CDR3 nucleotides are TGTGCCAGCAGACCGACAGGGGTAGATTCACCCCTCCACTTT.

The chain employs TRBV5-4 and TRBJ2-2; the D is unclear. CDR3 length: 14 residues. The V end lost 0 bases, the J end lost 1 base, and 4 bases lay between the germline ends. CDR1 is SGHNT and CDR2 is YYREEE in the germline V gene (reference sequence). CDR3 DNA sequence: TGTGCCAGCAGCTTGGACAAGAACACCGGGGAGCTGTTTTTT. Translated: CASSLDKNTGELFF.

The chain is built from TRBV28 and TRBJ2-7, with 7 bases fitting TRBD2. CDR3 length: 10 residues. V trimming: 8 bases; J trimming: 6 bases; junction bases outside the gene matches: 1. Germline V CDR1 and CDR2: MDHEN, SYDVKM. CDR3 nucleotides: TGTGCCAGCGGGGGGGGCGAGCAGTACTTC. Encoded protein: CASGGGEQYF.

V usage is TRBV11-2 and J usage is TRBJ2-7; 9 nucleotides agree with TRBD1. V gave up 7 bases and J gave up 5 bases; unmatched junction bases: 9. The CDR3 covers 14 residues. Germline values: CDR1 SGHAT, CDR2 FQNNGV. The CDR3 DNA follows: TGTGCCAGCAAAAAAGGGACAGGGCTTGACGAGCAGTACTTC. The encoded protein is CASKKGTGLDEQYF. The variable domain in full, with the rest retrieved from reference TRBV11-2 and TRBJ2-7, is EAGVAQSPRYKIIEKRQSVAFWCNPISGHATLYWYQQILGQGPKLLIQFQNNGVVDDSQLPKDRFSAERLKGVDSTLKIQPAKLEDSAVYLCASKKGTGLDEQYFGPGTRLTVT.

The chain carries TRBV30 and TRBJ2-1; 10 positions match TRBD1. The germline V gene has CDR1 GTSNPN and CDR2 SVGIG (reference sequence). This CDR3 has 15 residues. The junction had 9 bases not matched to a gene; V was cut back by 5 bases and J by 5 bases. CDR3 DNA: TGTGCCTGGGGACCCGGGACAGGGGAGAACAATGAGCAGTTCTTC. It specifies CAWGPGTGENNEQFF.

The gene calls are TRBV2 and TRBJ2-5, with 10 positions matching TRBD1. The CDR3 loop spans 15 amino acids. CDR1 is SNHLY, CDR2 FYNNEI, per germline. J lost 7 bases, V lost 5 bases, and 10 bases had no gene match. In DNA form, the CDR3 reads TGTGCCAGCAGTACCCGGACAGGGGGTTTAGGGACCCAGTACTTC. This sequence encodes CASSTRTGGLGTQYF.

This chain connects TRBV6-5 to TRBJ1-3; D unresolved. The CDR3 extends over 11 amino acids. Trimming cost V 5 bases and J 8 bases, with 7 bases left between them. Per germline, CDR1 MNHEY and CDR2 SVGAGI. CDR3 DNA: TGTGCCAGCAGTCGCCCGGACACCATATATTTT. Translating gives CASSRPDTIYF.

The CDR3 region has the DNA TGTGCCAGCAGTTGGTCGACAGTTTCCCCTGGCGAGCAGTACTTC. Translating it yields CASSWSTVSPGEQYF. The gene calls are TRBV27 and TRBJ2-7; D perhaps matches TRBD1 (5 bases). Germline CDR1 and CDR2: MNHEY and SMNVEV (reference sequence). The CDR3 is 15 amino acids. V lost 4 bases and J lost 6, with 19 bases in between.

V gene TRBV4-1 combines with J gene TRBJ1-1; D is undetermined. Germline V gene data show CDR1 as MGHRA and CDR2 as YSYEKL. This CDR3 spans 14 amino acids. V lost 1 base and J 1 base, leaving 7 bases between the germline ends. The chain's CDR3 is CASSQVGENTEAFF. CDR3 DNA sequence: TGCGCCAGCAGCCAAGTAGGAGAGAACACTGAAGCTTTCTTT.

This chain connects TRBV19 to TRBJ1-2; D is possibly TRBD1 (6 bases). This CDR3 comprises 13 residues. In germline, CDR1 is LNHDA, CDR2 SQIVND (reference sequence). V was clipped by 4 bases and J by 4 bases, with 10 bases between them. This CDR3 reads CASSRTGIYGYTF. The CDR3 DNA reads TGTGCCAGTAGTAGAACAGGGATCTATGGCTACACCTTC.

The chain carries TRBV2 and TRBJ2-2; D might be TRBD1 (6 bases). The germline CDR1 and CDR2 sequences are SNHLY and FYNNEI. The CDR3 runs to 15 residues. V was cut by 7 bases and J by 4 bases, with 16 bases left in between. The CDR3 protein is CASTGTTEGTGELFF. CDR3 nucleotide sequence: TGTGCCAGCACCGGGACAACCGAGGGCACCGGGGAGCTGTTTTTT. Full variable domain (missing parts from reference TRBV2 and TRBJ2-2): EPEVTQTPSHQVTQMGQEVILRCVPISNHLYFYWYRQILGQKVEFLVSFYNNEISEKSEIFDDQFSVERPDGSNFTLKIRSTKLEDSAMYFCASTGTTEGTGELFFGEGSRLTVL.

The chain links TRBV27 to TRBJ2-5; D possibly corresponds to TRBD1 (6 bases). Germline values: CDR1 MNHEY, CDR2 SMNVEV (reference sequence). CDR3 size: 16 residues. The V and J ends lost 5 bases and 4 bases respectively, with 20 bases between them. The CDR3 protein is CASSETGPRLGETQYF. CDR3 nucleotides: TGTGCCAGCAGTGAGACAGGTCCTCGGCTGGGAGAGACCCAGTACTTC.

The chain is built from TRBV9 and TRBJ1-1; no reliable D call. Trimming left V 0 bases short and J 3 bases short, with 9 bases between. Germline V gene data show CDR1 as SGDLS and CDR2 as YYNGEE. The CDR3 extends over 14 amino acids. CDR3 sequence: CASSVDPEDTEAFF. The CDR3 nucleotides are TGTGCCAGCAGCGTAGACCCGGAGGACACTGAAGCTTTCTTT.

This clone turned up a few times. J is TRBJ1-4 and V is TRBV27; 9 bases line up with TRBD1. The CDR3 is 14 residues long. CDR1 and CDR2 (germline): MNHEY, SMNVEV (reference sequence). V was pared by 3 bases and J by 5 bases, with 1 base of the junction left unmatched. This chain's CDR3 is CASSFGTGNEKLFF. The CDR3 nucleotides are TGTGCCAGCAGTTTCGGGACAGGGAATGAAAAACTGTTTTTT. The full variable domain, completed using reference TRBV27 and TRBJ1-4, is EAQVTQNPRYLITVTGKKLTVTCSQNMNHEYMSWYRQDPGLGLRQIYYSMNVEVTDKGDVPEGYKVSRKEKRNFPLILESPSPNQTSLYFCASSFGTGNEKLFFGSGTQLSVL.

Here the CDR3 DNA reads TGCGCCAGCAGCTTGTACGGCTCTGGGGCCAACGTCCTGACTTTC. Protein sequence: CASSLYGSGANVLTF. The rearrangement joins TRBV5-1 to TRBJ2-6; D gene ambiguous. The V end was cut by 1 base, the J end by 0 bases, with 5 bases between. The CDR3 extends over 15 amino acids. Germline CDR1 SGHRS, CDR2 YFSETQ. Variable domain in full (rest from reference TRBV5-1 and TRBJ2-6): KAGVTQTPRYLIKTRGQQVTLSCSPISGHRSVSWYQQTPGQGLQFLFEYFSETQRNKGNFPGRFSGRQFSNSRSEMNVSTLELGDSALYLCASSLYGSGANVLTFGAGSRLTVL.

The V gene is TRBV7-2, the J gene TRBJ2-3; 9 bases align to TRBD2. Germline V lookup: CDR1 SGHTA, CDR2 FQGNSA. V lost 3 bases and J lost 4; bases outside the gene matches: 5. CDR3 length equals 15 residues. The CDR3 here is CASSFVAGGSDTQYF. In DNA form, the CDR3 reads TGTGCCAGCAGCTTCGTTGCGGGGGGGTCAGATACGCAGTATTTT.

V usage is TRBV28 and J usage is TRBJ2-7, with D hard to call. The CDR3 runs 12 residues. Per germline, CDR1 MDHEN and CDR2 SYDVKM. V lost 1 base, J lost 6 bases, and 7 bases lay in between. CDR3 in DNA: TGTGCCAGCAGTTTATCCCTGTCCGAGCAGTACTTC. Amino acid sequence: CASSLSLSEQYF.

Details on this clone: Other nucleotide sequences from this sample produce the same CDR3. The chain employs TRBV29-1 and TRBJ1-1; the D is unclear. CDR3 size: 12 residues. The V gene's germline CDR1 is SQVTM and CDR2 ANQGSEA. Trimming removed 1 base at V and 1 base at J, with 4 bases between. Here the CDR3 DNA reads TGCAGCGTTGAAGGCAGGAACACTGAAGCTTTCTTT. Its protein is CSVEGRNTEAFF.

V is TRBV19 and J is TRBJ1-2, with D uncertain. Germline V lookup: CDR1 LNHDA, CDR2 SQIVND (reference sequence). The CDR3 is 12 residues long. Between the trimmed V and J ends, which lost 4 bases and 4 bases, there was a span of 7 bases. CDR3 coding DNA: TGTGCCAGTAGTACATCAATCTATGGCTACACCTTC. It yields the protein CASSTSIYGYTF.

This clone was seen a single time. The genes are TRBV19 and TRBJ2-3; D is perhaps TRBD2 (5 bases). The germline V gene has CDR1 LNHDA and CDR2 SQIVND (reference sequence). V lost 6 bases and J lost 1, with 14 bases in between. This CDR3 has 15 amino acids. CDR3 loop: CASRRTRLGTDTQYF. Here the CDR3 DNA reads TGTGCCAGTAGGAGGACTCGGTTGGGCACAGATACGCAGTATTTT.

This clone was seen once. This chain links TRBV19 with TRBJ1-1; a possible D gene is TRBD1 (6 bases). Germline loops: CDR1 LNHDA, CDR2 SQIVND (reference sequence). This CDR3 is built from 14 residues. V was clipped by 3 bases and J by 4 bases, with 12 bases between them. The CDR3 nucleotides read TGTGCCAGTAGTATGAAGACAGGTACCACTGAAGCTTTCTTT. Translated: CASSMKTGTTEAFF.

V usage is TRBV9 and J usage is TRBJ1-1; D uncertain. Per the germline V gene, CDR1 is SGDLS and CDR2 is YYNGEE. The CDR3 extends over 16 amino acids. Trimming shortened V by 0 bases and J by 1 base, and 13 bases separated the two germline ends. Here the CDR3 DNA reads TGTGCCAGCAGCGTAGGTCCTACAGTCACGAACACTGAAGCTTTCTTT. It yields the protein CASSVGPTVTNTEAFF. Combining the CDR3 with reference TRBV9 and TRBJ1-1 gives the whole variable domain DSGVTQTPKHLITATGQRVTLRCSPRSGDLSVYWYQQSLDQGLQFLIQYYNGEERAKGNILERFSAQQFPDLHSELNLSSLELGDSALYFCASSVGPTVTNTEAFFGQGTRLTVV.

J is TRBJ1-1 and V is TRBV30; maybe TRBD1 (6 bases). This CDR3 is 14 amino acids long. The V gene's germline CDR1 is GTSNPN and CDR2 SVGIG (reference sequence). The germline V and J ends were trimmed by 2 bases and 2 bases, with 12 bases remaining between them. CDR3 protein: CAWSTKGENTEAFF. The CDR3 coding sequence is TGTGCCTGGAGTACCAAGGGGGAAAACACTGAAGCTTTCTTT.

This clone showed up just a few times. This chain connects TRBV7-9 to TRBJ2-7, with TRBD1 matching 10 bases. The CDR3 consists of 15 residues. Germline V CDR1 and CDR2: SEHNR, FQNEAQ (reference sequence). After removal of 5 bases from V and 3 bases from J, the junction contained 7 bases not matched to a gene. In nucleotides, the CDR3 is TGTGCCAGCAGCCCAAGGACAGGGGGGCACTACGAGCAGTACTTC. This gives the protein CASSPRTGGHYEQYF.